The present T cell receptor beta chain was sequenced within a study of blood T cell repertoires in COVID-19 (dated by TCRdb to 2020 to 2021). Describing the broader study: Samples from collaborators originated in the United States, Italy and Spain and spanned both the acute and convalescent phases of COVID-19. The material from the prospective study consisted of cDNA or gDNA derived from T cells, B-cell-depleted T cells, or PBMCs. Deeply sampled blood TCRbeta repertoires from subjects exposed to, actively infected with, or recovered from COVID-19 were included in the dataset. The repertoires were released in a freely available public database intended as a resource for research on the immune response to SARS-CoV-2. The samples were drawn from the first 160 participants of the ongoing ImmuneRACE study and from more than 1,000 subjects provided by 6 global collaborators. Sample metadata almost always included a de-identified subject ID, COVID-19 status, age in years and sex. Where available, HLA class I and class II types were taken from metadata supplied by the sample provider and were not determined by assay-based typing.

Collaborating institutions collected whole blood in K2EDTA tubes following their own protocols. For TCRbeta analysis, collaborator samples were shipped as frozen whole blood, as isolated PBMCs, or as DNA extracted from either sample type. The CDR3 holds 15 amino acids from the cysteine to the phenylalanine. Only the CDR3 DNA is retained, 45 bases long and in frame from the first base. V is pared back by 3 bases and J by 0 bases, with 10 bases lying between the germline termini. CDR1 and CDR2, looked up from the germline V gene, are SGDLS and YYNGEE. The immunoSEQ Assay, a bias-controlled multiplex PCR, was used to amplify TCRbeta CDR3 regions from genomic DNA. Regarding the original processing steps: The number of nucleated cells in each sample was estimated by amplification of reference gene primers within the assay. Sequence reads were collapsed and filtered to measure the absolute abundance of every unique TCRbeta CDR3 rearrangement. For each sample, productive Simpson clonality was calculated as the square root of Simpson's diversity index over productive rearrangements. What TCRdb holds here is the immuneACCESS table cut down to in-frame rearrangements. Part of the clones is not present; checked against another copy, under half of the missing clones reflect an unresolved V gene, and the others are unexplained. The V and J calls and clone size come from that table; D and trimming were worked out from the DNA. The sample records under 350,000 clones, around 89% of which are singletons. The ten largest make up about 4.6% of the sample.

With respect to this clone: Its recognized antigen is unknown. One base away there is no much larger clone; base qualities are not given.

On the study overall, not on this receptor specifically: Clinical and demographic metadata were provided uncurated, with the amount varying by source and participant.

The rearrangement combines TRBV9 with TRBJ1-3, with the D gene too uncertain to name. This clonotype was sampled from a middle-aged man with acute or convalescent COVID-19. Sequencing was performed on peripheral blood. The CDR3 sequence is CASSAGDNSGNTIYF. The nucleotides are TGTGCCAGCAGCGCCGGAGATAACTCTGGAAACACCATATATTTT.